The clone carrying this T cell receptor (beta chain) was observed a handful of times. Germline loops: CDR1 SGHVS, CDR2 FQNEAQ. This CDR3 contains 14 residues. With V trimmed by 2 bases and J by 4 bases, 3 bases remained unmatched. This record belongs to a study of blood T cell repertoires in COVID-19. Measured with immunoSEQ multiplex PCR; TCRdb has only the in-frame clones, and not every one. The sample carries 140,000 or so clones, around 86% recorded once. This chain joins TRBV7-8 and TRBJ2-7; TRBD1 matches at 9 bases. The source material was PBMCs or T cells enriched from blood (not recorded which). The receptor was isolated from a man aged 60 to 69 who had recovered from COVID-19. CDR3 region: CASSLRQGVYEQYF. The CDR3 DNA reads as TGTGCCAGCAGCTTACGACAGGGGGTATACGAGCAGTACTTC.